A selection of T cell receptor beta chains follows, all from one sample in a study of blood T cell repertoires in COVID-19. TCRdb's table, derived via immunoSEQ multiplex PCR, lists solely in-frame clones and lacks some. In the table there are 200,000 to 250,000 clones, approximately 86% of which are singletons. The sequencing sample was made of PBMCs or T cells enriched from blood (not recorded which). The receptors here all came from a man between 18 and 29 years old with acute COVID-19. The CDR3 runs from the conserved cysteine through the conserved F or W. Each record gives: D gene, V gene, J gene, clone size, CDR3 DNA, CDR3 protein. A D gene is named only where the DNA matches it firmly. Rows may omit the clone size; those that give it use once, few, many or a size class.

D gene: TRBD2; V gene: TRBV23-1; J gene: TRBJ2-3; clone size: .; CDR3 DNA: TGCGCCAGCAGTCAATCGCTATTCGGGGGACTAGCGGGAACAGATACGCAGTATTTT; CDR3 protein: CASSQSLFGGLAGTDTQYF
D gene: .; V gene: TRBV7-2; J gene: TRBJ2-1; clone size: .; CDR3 DNA: TGTGCCAGCAGCTTAGATTGGGGCTCCGGGTGGGGGGATGAGCAGTTCTTC; CDR3 protein: CASSLDWGSGWGDEQFF
D gene: .; V gene: TRBV18; J gene: TRBJ1-4; clone size: once; CDR3 DNA: TGTGCCAGCTCACCACGAGACAAGGGGGTGGATGAAAAACTGTTTTTT; CDR3 protein: CASSPRDKGVDEKLFF
D gene: .; V gene: TRBV7-2; J gene: TRBJ2-6; clone size: .; CDR3 DNA: TGTGCCAGCAGCTTAGGGGGCTCCGGGGCCAACGTCCTGACTTTC; CDR3 protein: CASSLGGSGANVLTF
D gene: .; V gene: TRBV19; J gene: TRBJ2-2; clone size: .; CDR3 DNA: TGTGCCAGTAGTCTTAGCGGTTATGCGAACACCGGGGAGCTGTTTTTT; CDR3 protein: CASSLSGYANTGELFF
D gene: .; V gene: TRBV7-3; J gene: TRBJ1-2; clone size: .; CDR3 DNA: TGTGCCAGCAGCTTAACCGGGTCAACCAAGTATGGCTACACCTTC; CDR3 protein: CASSLTGSTKYGYTF
D gene: TRBD2; V gene: TRBV19; J gene: TRBJ2-1; clone size: .; CDR3 DNA: TGTGCCAGTAGCCTTGCCTCTAGCGGGATGCATGAGCAGTTCTTC; CDR3 protein: CASSLASSGMHEQFF
D gene: .; V gene: TRBV25-1; J gene: TRBJ2-3; clone size: .; CDR3 DNA: TGTGCCAGCAGTGAAGGGTCGGGCTATAGCAGGGGAGATACGCAGTATTTT; CDR3 protein: CASSEGSGYSRGDTQYF
D gene: .; V gene: TRBV7-9; J gene: TRBJ2-1; clone size: .; CDR3 DNA: TGTGCCAGCAGCCCCAGGCCCTACAATGAGCAGTTCTTC; CDR3 protein: CASSPRPYNEQFF
D gene: TRBD2; V gene: TRBV11-2; J gene: TRBJ2-5; clone size: once; CDR3 DNA: TGTGCCAGCAGAAAGCTAGCGGTGTTGGAGACCCAGTACTTC; CDR3 protein: CASRKLAVLETQYF
D gene: .; V gene: TRBV30; J gene: TRBJ2-7; clone size: .; CDR3 DNA: TGTGCCTGGAGTGTAGGGGGAGTGGGGTACGAGCAGTACTTC; CDR3 protein: CAWSVGGVGYEQYF
D gene: .; V gene: TRBV2; J gene: TRBJ2-7; clone size: .; CDR3 DNA: TGTGCCAGCAGAAGGGGGGGACACTCCACCTACGAGCAGTACTTC; CDR3 protein: CASRRGGHSTYEQYF
D gene: TRBD1; V gene: TRBV9; J gene: TRBJ2-3; clone size: .; CDR3 DNA: TGTGCCAGCAGCGCCGGGACAGATGCATACACAGATACGCAGTATTTT; CDR3 protein: CASSAGTDAYTDTQYF
D gene: .; V gene: TRBV6-5; J gene: TRBJ1-1; clone size: .; CDR3 DNA: TGTGCCAGCAGGCAGGGGATGAACACTGAAGCTTTCTTT; CDR3 protein: CASRQGMNTEAFF
D gene: TRBD2; V gene: TRBV4-1; J gene: TRBJ2-1; clone size: .; CDR3 DNA: TGCGCCAGCAGCCAAGTATTAGGACTAGCGGGATTTGAGCAGTTCTTC; CDR3 protein: CASSQVLGLAGFEQFF
D gene: TRBD2; V gene: TRBV10-3; J gene: TRBJ2-5; clone size: .; CDR3 DNA: TGTGCCATCAGTGATCCTAGCGGGAGGGAGGGCCAAGAGACCCAGTACTTC; CDR3 protein: CAISDPSGREGQETQYF
D gene: TRBD2; V gene: TRBV4-1; J gene: TRBJ2-7; clone size: .; CDR3 DNA: TGCGCCAGCAGCCAAGACCAGACTAGCGGGTGGTACGAGCAGTACTTC; CDR3 protein: CASSQDQTSGWYEQYF
D gene: TRBD1; V gene: TRBV18; J gene: TRBJ1-1; clone size: many; CDR3 DNA: TGTGCCAGCTCATCAGATTCAGGGGGCCGAACTGAAGCTTTCTTT; CDR3 protein: CASSSDSGGRTEAFF
D gene: .; V gene: TRBV7-8; J gene: TRBJ1-2; clone size: .; CDR3 DNA: TGTGCCAGCAGCCCCGGGCGGGGATTAATCAGAATTAACTATGGCTACACCTTC; CDR3 protein: CASSPGRGLIRINYGYTF
D gene: .; V gene: TRBV20-1; J gene: TRBJ1-6; clone size: .; CDR3 DNA: TGCAGTGCTAGTAGCGAGGCTAATTCACCCCTCCACTTT; CDR3 protein: CSASSEANSPLHF
D gene: TRBD1; V gene: TRBV27; J gene: TRBJ2-5; clone size: .; CDR3 DNA: TGTGCCAGCAGTTCCCCCCCCGGACAGGGGTCTTATGCGGCCCAGTACTTC; CDR3 protein: CASSSPPGQGSYAAQYF
D gene: .; V gene: TRBV28; J gene: TRBJ2-7; clone size: .; CDR3 DNA: TGTGCCAGCAGTCCGGGTTCCAGTTCCTACGAGCAGTACTTC; CDR3 protein: CASSPGSSSYEQYF
D gene: TRBD1; V gene: TRBV27; J gene: TRBJ1-1; clone size: .; CDR3 DNA: TGTGCCAGCAGGGGGACAGGGGCGCTCACTGAAGCTTTCTTT; CDR3 protein: CASRGTGALTEAFF
D gene: TRBD1; V gene: TRBV5-1; J gene: TRBJ1-2; clone size: .; CDR3 DNA: TGCGCCAGCAGCTTGGCACAGGGGGCCCTATCTGGCTACACCTTC; CDR3 protein: CASSLAQGALSGYTF
D gene: .; V gene: TRBV7-8; J gene: TRBJ2-1; clone size: .; CDR3 DNA: TGTGCCAGCAGCATGGGGCCTAATGAGCAGTTCTTC; CDR3 protein: CASSMGPNEQFF
D gene: TRBD1; V gene: TRBV11-1; J gene: TRBJ1-1; clone size: once; CDR3 DNA: TGTGCCAGCAGCTCACAGGGGTGGAACACTGAAGCTTTCTTT; CDR3 protein: CASSSQGWNTEAFF
D gene: TRBD1; V gene: TRBV28; J gene: TRBJ1-5; clone size: .; CDR3 DNA: TGTGCCAGCAGCTGGACAGGGGGTTACAATCAGCCCCAGCATTTT; CDR3 protein: CASSWTGGYNQPQHF
D gene: .; V gene: TRBV7-3; J gene: TRBJ2-1; clone size: .; CDR3 DNA: TGTGCCAGCAGCTTCGGGGGTCTGAGAAATGAGCAGTTCTTC; CDR3 protein: CASSFGGLRNEQFF
D gene: TRBD1; V gene: TRBV7-9; J gene: TRBJ1-4; clone size: .; CDR3 DNA: TGTGCCAGCAGCTCCCGGGACAGCGGGAGGGTTAATGAAAAACTGTTTTTT; CDR3 protein: CASSSRDSGRVNEKLFF
D gene: TRBD2; V gene: TRBV3-1/TRBV3-2; J gene: TRBJ2-1; clone size: .; CDR3 DNA: TGTGCCAGCAGCGGGGCTAGCGGGAGAGTGCAGTTCTTC; CDR3 protein: CASSGASGRVQFF
D gene: .; V gene: TRBV28; J gene: TRBJ1-1; clone size: .; CDR3 DNA: TGTGCCAGCACCTCAGGTGTTGTTGAAGCTTTCTTT; CDR3 protein: CASTSGVVEAFF
D gene: TRBD2; V gene: TRBV10-2; J gene: TRBJ2-1; clone size: .; CDR3 DNA: TGCGCCAGCAGTCCCCTACTAGCGGGAGATGAGAATGAGCAGTTCTTC; CDR3 protein: CASSPLLAGDENEQFF
D gene: TRBD1; V gene: TRBV29-1; J gene: TRBJ2-7; clone size: .; CDR3 DNA: TGCAGCGTTGAAGAGGGGACAGGCGAGCAGTACTTC; CDR3 protein: CSVEEGTGEQYF
D gene: .; V gene: TRBV29-1; J gene: TRBJ1-1; clone size: few; CDR3 DNA: TGCAGCGTTACGCGACAGAACACTGAAGCTTTCTTT; CDR3 protein: CSVTRQNTEAFF
D gene: .; V gene: TRBV5-8; J gene: TRBJ1-2; clone size: .; CDR3 DNA: TGTGCCAGCAGCTTGGGGGCCGGGGATTATGGCTACACCTTC; CDR3 protein: CASSLGAGDYGYTF
D gene: TRBD1; V gene: TRBV19; J gene: TRBJ2-1; clone size: .; CDR3 DNA: TGTGCCAGTAGTACCGGGACAGGGGGCAATAGCGGCAATGAGCAGTTCTTC; CDR3 protein: CASSTGTGGNSGNEQFF
D gene: .; V gene: TRBV3-1/TRBV3-2; J gene: TRBJ1-6; clone size: .; CDR3 DNA: TGTGCCAGCAGCCTCACCGACAGGAATAATTCACCCCTCCACTTT; CDR3 protein: CASSLTDRNNSPLHF
D gene: TRBD2; V gene: TRBV3-1/TRBV3-2; J gene: TRBJ2-1; clone size: .; CDR3 DNA: TGTGCCAGCAGCCCGGGGGAGGGTAGCGGCAATGAGCAGTTCTTC; CDR3 protein: CASSPGEGSGNEQFF
D gene: TRBD1; V gene: TRBV27; J gene: TRBJ2-3; clone size: .; CDR3 DNA: TGTGCCAGCAGTTTTCGGAACACAGGGGGAACTAGCACAGATACGCAGTATTTT; CDR3 protein: CASSFRNTGGTSTDTQYF
D gene: TRBD2; V gene: TRBV30; J gene: TRBJ2-1; clone size: few; CDR3 DNA: TGTGCCTGGAGTGTTATTAGCGGGTCGCGGTTCTTC; CDR3 protein: CAWSVISGSRFF
D gene: TRBD1; V gene: TRBV6-5; J gene: TRBJ2-5; clone size: .; CDR3 DNA: TGTGCCAGCAGCCACGACAGGGGAGAGACCCAGTACTTC; CDR3 protein: CASSHDRGETQYF
D gene: TRBD2; V gene: TRBV4-2; J gene: TRBJ2-1; clone size: .; CDR3 DNA: TGTGCCAGCAGCCAAGAAGCGGGAGTTTGGTACAATGAGCAGTTCTTC; CDR3 protein: CASSQEAGVWYNEQFF
D gene: .; V gene: TRBV30; J gene: TRBJ1-1; clone size: .; CDR3 DNA: TGTGCCTGGAGCTCGACAGCTGAAGCTTTCTTT; CDR3 protein: CAWSSTAEAFF
D gene: .; V gene: TRBV19; J gene: TRBJ1-1; clone size: .; CDR3 DNA: TGTGCCAGTAGTATTGGGCCAGACACTGAAGCTTTCTTT; CDR3 protein: CASSIGPDTEAFF
D gene: TRBD2; V gene: TRBV5-1; J gene: TRBJ2-7; clone size: .; CDR3 DNA: TGCGCCAGCGGCAGCGGGAGATCCTCCTACGAGCAGTACTTC; CDR3 protein: CASGSGRSSYEQYF
D gene: TRBD2; V gene: TRBV28; J gene: TRBJ2-1; clone size: .; CDR3 DNA: TGTGCCAGCAGTGGCCATAGCGGGAGGACCAATGAGCAGTTCTTC; CDR3 protein: CASSGHSGRTNEQFF
D gene: TRBD1; V gene: TRBV5-8; J gene: TRBJ2-5; clone size: .; CDR3 DNA: TGTGCCAGCAGCTCAAACCCCAGGGGGACGGAGACCCAGTACTTC; CDR3 protein: CASSSNPRGTETQYF
D gene: TRBD2; V gene: TRBV19; J gene: TRBJ2-2; clone size: .; CDR3 DNA: TGTGCCAGTAGTACCCCGGGACTAGCGGGAGGGCTCTACACCGGGGAGCTGTTTTTT; CDR3 protein: CASSTPGLAGGLYTGELFF
D gene: TRBD2; V gene: TRBV28; J gene: TRBJ2-3; clone size: .; CDR3 DNA: TGTGCCAGCAGTTTACTAGCGGGAGTTTCAGATACGCAGTATTTT; CDR3 protein: CASSLLAGVSDTQYF
D gene: TRBD2; V gene: TRBV28; J gene: TRBJ2-7; clone size: .; CDR3 DNA: TGTGCCAGCACCCTGGGCGGGAGAGCCACTAACCCCTACGAGCAGTACTTC; CDR3 protein: CASTLGGRATNPYEQYF
D gene: TRBD1; V gene: TRBV28; J gene: TRBJ2-7; clone size: .; CDR3 DNA: TGTGCCAGCTCTCCGGGACAGAGCTCCTACGAGCAGTACTTC; CDR3 protein: CASSPGQSSYEQYF
D gene: TRBD1; V gene: TRBV28; J gene: TRBJ1-2; clone size: .; CDR3 DNA: TGTGCCAGCAGTATAGGGACAGCCCCTAACTATGGCTACACCTTC; CDR3 protein: CASSIGTAPNYGYTF
D gene: .; V gene: TRBV5-4; J gene: TRBJ1-2; clone size: once; CDR3 DNA: TGTGCCAGCAGCTTAGGACAGCTCTATGGCTACACCTTC; CDR3 protein: CASSLGQLYGYTF
D gene: TRBD2; V gene: TRBV19; J gene: TRBJ2-5; clone size: .; CDR3 DNA: TGTGCCAGTAGCGGACTAGCGGGAGAAGAGACCCAGTACTTC; CDR3 protein: CASSGLAGEETQYF